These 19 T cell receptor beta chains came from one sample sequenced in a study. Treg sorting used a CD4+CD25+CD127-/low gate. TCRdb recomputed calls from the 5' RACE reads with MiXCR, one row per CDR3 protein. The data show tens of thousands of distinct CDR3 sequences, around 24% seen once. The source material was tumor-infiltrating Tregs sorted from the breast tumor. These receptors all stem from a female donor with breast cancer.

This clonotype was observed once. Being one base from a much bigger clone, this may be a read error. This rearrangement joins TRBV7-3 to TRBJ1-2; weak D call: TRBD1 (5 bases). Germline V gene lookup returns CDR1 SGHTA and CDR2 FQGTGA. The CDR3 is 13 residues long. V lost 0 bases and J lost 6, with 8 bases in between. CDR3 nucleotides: TGTGCCAGCAGCTTAACCCCGGGGCATGGCTACACCTTC. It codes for CASSLTPGHGYTF.

The CDR3 DNA reads as TGCGCCAGCAGCCCAAACCCAGAGGCGACAGATACGCAGTATTTT. This sequence encodes CASSPNPEATDTQYF. The chain has TRBV4-3 and TRBJ2-3; unclear D gene. Trimming removed 4 bases from V and 3 bases from J, with 14 bases in between. The CDR3 is made up of 15 amino acids. Germline CDR1 LGHNA, CDR2 YSLEER.

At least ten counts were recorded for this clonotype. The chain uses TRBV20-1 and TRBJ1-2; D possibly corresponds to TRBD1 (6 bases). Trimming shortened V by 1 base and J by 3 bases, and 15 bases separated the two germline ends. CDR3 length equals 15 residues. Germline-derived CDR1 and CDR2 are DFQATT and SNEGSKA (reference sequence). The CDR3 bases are TGCAGTGCTAGAGGTTCCGGGGGGCGCGACTATGGCTACACCTTC. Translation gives CSARGSGGRDYGYTF.

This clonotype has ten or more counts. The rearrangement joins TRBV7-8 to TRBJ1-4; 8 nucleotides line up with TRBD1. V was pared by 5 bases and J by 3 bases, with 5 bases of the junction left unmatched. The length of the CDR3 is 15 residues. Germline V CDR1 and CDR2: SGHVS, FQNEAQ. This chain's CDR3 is CASSPDRGANEKLFF. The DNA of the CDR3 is TGTGCCAGCAGCCCCGACAGGGGAGCTAATGAAAAACTGTTTTTT.

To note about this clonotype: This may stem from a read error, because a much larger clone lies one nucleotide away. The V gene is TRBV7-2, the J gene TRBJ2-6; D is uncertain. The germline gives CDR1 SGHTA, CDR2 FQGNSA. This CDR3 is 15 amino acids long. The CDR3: CAGSLDGPGANVLTF. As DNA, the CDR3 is TGTGCCGGCAGCTTAGATGGGCCTGGGGCCAACGTCCTGACTTTC.

The CDR3 coding sequence is TGTGCCAGCAGCCCAAGGGGGGACCTCTCCTACAATGAGCAGTTCTTC. Its protein product is CASSPRGDLSYNEQFF. V and J are TRBV9 and TRBJ2-1, with D perhaps assigned TRBD1 or TRBD2 (6 bases each). Germline V lookup: CDR1 SGDLS, CDR2 YYNGEE. The CDR3 covers 16 residues. V was cut by 4 bases and J by 0 bases, with 14 bases left in between.

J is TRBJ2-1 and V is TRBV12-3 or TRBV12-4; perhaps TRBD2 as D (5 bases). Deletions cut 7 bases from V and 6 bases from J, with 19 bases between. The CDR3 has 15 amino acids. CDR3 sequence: CASNNRERTLNEQFF. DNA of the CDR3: TGTGCCAGCAACAACCGGGAAAGAACCCTCAATGAGCAGTTCTTC.

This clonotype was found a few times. The CDR3 here is CASSPERGTDTQYF. The CDR3 bases are TGTGCCAGCAGCCCCGAGCGAGGCACAGATACGCAGTATTTT. This chain uses TRBV7-2 with TRBJ2-3, with D unclear. Germline V gene lookup returns CDR1 SGHTA and CDR2 FQGNSA. CDR3 length equals 14 residues. The V and J ends lost 5 bases and 1 base respectively, with 10 bases between them.

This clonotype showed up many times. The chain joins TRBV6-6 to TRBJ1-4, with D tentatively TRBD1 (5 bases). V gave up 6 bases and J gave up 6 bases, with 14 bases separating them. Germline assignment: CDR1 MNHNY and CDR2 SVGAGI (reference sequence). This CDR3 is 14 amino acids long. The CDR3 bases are TGTGCCAGCAGACGGCTGGGGGAGGATGAAAAACTGTTTTTT. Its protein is CASRRLGEDEKLFF.

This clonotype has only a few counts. CDR3 nucleotides: TGTGCCAGCAGCTTAAGGTTGGGGTCTGAGCAGTTCTTC. This codes for CASSLRLGSEQFF. The chain links TRBV7-2 to TRBJ2-1; D is unclear. V was cut by 2 bases and J by 9 bases, with 11 bases left in between. The CDR3 totals 13 residues. CDR1 is SGHTA, CDR2 FQGNSA, per germline.

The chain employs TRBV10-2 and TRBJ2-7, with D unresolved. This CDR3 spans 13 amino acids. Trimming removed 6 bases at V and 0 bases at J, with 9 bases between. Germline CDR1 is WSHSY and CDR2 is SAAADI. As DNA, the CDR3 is TGCGCCAGCAGGGATTTTAGCTCCTACGAGCAGTACTTC. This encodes CASRDFSSYEQYF.

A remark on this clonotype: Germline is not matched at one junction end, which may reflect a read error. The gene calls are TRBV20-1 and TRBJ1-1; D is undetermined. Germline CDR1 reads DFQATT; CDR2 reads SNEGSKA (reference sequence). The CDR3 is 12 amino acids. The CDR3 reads CSALKLNTDAFF. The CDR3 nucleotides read TGCAGTGCCCTCAAATTGAACACTGACGCTTTCTTT.

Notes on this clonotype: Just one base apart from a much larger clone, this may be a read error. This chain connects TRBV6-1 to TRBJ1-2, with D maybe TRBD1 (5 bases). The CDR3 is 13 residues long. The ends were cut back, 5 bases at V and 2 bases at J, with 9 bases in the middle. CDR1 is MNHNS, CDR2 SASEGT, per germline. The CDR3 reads CASSLQENYGYTF. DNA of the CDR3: TGTGCCAGCAGTCTACAGGAGAACTATGGCTACACCTTC.

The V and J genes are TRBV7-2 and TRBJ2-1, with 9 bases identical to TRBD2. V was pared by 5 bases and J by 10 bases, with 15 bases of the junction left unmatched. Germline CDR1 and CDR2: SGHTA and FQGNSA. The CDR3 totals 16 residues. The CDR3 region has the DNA TGTGCCAGCAGCCGCAGCTTGGGCGGGGGGGTTAAGGAGCAGTTCTTC. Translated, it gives CASSRSLGGGVKEQFF.

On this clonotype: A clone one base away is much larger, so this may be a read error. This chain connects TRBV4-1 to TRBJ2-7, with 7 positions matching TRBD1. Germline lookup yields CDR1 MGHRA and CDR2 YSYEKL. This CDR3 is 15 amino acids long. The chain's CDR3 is CASSRIQGYSYERYF. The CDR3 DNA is TGCGCCAGCAGCCGAATACAGGGGTATTCCTACGAGCGGTACTTC.

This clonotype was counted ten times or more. The CDR3 sequence is CATSPGRVYGYTF. Written as DNA, the CDR3 is TGTGCCACCAGCCCTGGGAGAGTCTATGGCTACACCTTC. J is TRBJ1-2 and V is TRBV15; no reliable D call. Looked up from germline, CDR1 is LNHNV and CDR2 is YYDKDF (reference sequence). With 5 bases removed from V and 4 bases from J, the gap between germline ends came to 11 bases. The CDR3 contains 13 residues.

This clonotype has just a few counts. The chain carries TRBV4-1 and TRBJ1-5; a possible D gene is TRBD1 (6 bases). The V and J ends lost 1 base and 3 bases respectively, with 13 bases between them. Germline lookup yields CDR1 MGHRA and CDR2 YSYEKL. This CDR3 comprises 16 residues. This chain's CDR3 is CASSQVMAGANQPQHF. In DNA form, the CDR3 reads TGCGCCAGCAGCCAAGTGATGGCAGGGGCCAATCAGCCCCAGCATTTT.

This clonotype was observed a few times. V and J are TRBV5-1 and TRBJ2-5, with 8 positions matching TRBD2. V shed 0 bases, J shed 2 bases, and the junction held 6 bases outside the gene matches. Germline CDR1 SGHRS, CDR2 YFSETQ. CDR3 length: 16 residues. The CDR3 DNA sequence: TGCGCCAGCAGCTTGGAGGTAGCGGGACCTCAAGAGACCCAGTACTTC. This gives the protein CASSLEVAGPQETQYF.

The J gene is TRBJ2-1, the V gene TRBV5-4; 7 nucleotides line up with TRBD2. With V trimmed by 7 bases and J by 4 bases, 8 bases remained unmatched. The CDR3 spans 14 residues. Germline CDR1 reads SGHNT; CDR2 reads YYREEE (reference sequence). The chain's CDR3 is CASRSGGSYNEQFF. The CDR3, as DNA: TGTGCCAGCCGATCTGGCGGGAGTTACAATGAGCAGTTCTTC.